The text below deals with one TCR beta chain. Its antigen is as yet unknown. The data belong to a study of beta chain features in type 1 diabetes. Study findings and constraints: Patients with type 1 diabetes showed fewer VDJ junction insertions and more deletions. Patients with Type 1 diabetes showed moderately but significantly shorter TCRB CDR3s in all four CD4+ subsets.

Germline V gives CDR1 MNHNY, CDR2 SVGAGI (reference sequence). This CDR3 comprises 11 residues. V lost 9 bases and J lost 2, with 7 bases in between. Sequencing targeted expressed TCRB transcripts, as all isolated RNA had been reverse transcribed. Only in-frame clones appear in the TCRdb table, and some are missing; sequencing was by immunoSEQ multiplex PCR. The repertoire consists of 640,000 or so clones, with roughly an eighth occurring once and the leading ten covering less than 0.04%. One heparinised draw, averaging approximately 120 mL, was taken per donor. Naive, central memory, regulatory and stem cell-like memory cells within the CD4+ compartment were sorted using CD45RO/CCR7/CD25/CD127/CD95/CD27.

The sequence was collected from a man aged 18 to 29 with type 1 diabetes. The J gene is TRBJ1-2, the V gene TRBV6-6; no clear D. The specimen was naive CD4+ T cells from blood. CDR3 in DNA: TGTGCCAGTTTTAAGAACTATGGCTACACCTTC. It codes for CASFKNYGYTF.